The TCR beta chain under discussion was sequenced for a study of OX40 agonist ivuxolimab in advanced cancers. Study-wide background: Intravenous ivuxolimab at 0.01 to 10 mg/kg was given to patients every 2 weeks. Three patients got partial responses; one had hepatocellular carcinoma and two had cutaneous melanoma.

Whole-study findings and limits: At doses 0.1 to 3.0 mg/kg, CD4+ and CD8+ clones expanded. Averaged across samples, CD8+ T cells carried more expanded clones than CD4+ did.

TCRdb's copy holds only in-frame clones and misses some; the assay was immunoSEQ multiplex PCR. The top ten hold around 8% of the sample, which has approximately 69,000 clones, approximately 88% seen once. As regards this clone: Its specificity is unknown.

Between the trimmed V and J ends, which lost 6 bases and 2 bases, there was a span of 14 bases. The CDR3 has 15 residues. Germline values: CDR1 LNHNV, CDR2 YYDKDF (reference sequence). The chain combines TRBV15 with TRBJ2-1; D is perhaps TRBD1 (6 bases). The clonotype originates from an adult with an advanced solid tumor such as melanoma, head and neck, liver or kidney cancer. This specimen consisted of CD4+ or CD8+ T cells sorted from blood, obtained in a trial of the OX40 agonist ivuxolimab. CDR3 amino acids: CATSRDTATYNEQFF. DNA of the CDR3: TGTGCCACCAGTAGGGACACGGCCACCTACAATGAGCAGTTCTTC.